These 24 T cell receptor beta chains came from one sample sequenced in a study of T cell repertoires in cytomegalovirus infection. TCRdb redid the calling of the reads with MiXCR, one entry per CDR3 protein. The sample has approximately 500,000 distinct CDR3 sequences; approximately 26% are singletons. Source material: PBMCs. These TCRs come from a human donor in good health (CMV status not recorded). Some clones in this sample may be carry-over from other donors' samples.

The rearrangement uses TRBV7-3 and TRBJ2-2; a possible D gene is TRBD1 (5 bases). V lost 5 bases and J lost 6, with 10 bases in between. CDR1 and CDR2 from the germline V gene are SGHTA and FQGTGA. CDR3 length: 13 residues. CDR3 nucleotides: TGTGCCAGCAGCACCCGACAGTCCGGGGAGCTGTTTTTT. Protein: CASSTRQSGELFF.

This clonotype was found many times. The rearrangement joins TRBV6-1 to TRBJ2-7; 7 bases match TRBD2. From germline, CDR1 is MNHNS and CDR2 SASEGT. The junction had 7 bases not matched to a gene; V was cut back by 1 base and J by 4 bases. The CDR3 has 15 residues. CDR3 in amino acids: CASSEGGGSWYEQYV. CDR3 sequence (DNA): TGTGCCAGCAGTGAAGGAGGCGGGAGTTGGTACGAGCAGTACGTC.

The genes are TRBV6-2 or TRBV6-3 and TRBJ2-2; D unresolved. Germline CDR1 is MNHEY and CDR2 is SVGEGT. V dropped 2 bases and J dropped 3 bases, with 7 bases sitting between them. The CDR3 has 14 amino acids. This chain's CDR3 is CASSYGVYTGELFF. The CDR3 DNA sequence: TGTGCCAGCAGTTACGGGGTTTACACCGGGGAGCTGTTTTTT.

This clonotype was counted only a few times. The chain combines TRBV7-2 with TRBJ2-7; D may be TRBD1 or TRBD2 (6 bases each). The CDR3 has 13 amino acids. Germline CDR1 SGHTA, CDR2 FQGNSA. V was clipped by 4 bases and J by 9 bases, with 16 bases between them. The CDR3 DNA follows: TGTGCCAGCAGCTCCACTAGCCAAGGGGGGCAGTACGTC. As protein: CASSSTSQGGQYV.

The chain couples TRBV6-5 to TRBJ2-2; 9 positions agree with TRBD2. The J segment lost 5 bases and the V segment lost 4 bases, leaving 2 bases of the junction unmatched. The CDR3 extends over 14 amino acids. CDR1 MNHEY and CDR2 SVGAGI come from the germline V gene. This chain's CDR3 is CASSSREGTGELFF. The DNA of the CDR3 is TGTGCCAGCAGTTCGCGGGAGGGGACCGGGGAGCTGTTTTTT.

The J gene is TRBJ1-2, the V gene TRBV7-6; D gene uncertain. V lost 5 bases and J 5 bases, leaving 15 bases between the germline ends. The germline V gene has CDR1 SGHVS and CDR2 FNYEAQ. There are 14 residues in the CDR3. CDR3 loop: CASSADENFYGYTF. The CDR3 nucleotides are TGTGCCAGCAGCGCGGACGAGAACTTTTATGGCTACACCTTC.

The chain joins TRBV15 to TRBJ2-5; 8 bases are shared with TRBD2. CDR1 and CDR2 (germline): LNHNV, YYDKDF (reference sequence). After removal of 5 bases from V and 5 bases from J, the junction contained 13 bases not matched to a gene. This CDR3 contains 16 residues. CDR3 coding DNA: TGTGCCACCAGCTCGGCGAGCGGGGGACCTGAGGAGACCCAGTACTTC. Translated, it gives CATSSASGGPEETQYF.

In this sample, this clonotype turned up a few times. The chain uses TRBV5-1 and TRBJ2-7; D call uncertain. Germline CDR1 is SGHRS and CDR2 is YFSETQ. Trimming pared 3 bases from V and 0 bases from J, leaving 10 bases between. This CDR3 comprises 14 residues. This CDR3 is CASSYLGRSYEQYF. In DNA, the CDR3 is TGCGCCAGCAGCTACCTCGGGCGCTCCTACGAGCAGTACTTC.

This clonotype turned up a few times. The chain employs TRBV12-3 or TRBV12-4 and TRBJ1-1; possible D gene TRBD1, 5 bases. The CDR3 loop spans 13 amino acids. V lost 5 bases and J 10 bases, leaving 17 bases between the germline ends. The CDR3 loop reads CASSLEGDSGAFF. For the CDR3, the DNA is TGTGCCAGCAGTCTCGAAGGGGACTCGGGAGCTTTCTTT.

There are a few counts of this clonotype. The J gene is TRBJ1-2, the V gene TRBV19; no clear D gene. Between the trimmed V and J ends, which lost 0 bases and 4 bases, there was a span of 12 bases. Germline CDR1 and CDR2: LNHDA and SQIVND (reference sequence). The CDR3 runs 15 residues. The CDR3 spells CASSIELAGGYGYTF. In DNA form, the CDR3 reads TGTGCCAGTAGTATAGAGCTCGCCGGAGGCTATGGCTACACCTTC.

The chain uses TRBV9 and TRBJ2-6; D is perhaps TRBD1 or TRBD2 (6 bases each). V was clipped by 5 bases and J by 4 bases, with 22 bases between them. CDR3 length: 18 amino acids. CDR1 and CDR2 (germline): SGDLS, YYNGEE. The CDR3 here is CASRGTGGARGGANVLTF. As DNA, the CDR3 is TGTGCCAGCAGGGGGACTGGGGGCGCGAGGGGGGGGGCCAACGTCCTGACTTTC.

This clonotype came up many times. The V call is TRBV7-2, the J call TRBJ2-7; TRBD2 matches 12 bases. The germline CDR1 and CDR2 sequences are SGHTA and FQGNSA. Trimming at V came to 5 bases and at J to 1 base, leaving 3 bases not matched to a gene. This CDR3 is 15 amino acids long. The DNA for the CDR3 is TGTGCCAGCAGCCCACTAGCGGGAGGATCCTACGAGCAGTACTTC. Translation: CASSPLAGGSYEQYF.

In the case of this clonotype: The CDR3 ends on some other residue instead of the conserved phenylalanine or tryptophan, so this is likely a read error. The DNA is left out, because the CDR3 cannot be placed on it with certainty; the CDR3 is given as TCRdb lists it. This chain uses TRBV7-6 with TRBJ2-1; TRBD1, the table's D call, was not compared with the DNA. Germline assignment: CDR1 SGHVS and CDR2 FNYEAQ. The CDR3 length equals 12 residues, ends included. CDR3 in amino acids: CASSLASEGGEL.

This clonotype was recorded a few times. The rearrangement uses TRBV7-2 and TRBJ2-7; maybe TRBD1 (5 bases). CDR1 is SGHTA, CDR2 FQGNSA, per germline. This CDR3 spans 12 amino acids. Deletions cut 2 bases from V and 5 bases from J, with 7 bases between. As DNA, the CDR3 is TGTGCCAGCAGCTTATCCAGGGACGAGCAGTACTTC. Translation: CASSLSRDEQYF. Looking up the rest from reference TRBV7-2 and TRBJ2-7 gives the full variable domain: GAGVSQSPSNKVTEKGKDVELRCDPISGHTALYWYRQSLGQGLEFLIYFQGNSAPDKSGLPSDRFSAERTGGSVSTLTIQRTQQEDSAVYLCASSLSRDEQYFGPGTRLTVT.

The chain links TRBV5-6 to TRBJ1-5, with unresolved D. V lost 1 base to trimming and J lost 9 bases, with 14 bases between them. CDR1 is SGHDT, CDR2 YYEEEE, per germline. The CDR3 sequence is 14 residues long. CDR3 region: CASSLRAGLRPQHF. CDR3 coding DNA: TGTGCCAGCAGCTTGCGGGCAGGCTTGAGGCCCCAGCATTTT.

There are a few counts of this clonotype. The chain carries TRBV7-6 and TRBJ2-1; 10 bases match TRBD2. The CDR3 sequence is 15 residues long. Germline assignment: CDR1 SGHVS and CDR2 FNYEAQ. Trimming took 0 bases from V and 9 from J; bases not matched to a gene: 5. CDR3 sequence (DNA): TGTGCCAGCAGCTTAGCGATAGGACTAGCGGTTGAGCAGTTCTTC. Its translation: CASSLAIGLAVEQFF. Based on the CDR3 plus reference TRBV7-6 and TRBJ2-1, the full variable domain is GAGVSQSPRYKVTKRGQDVALRCDPISGHVSLYWYRQALGQGPEFLTYFNYEAQQDKSGLPNDRFSAERPEGSISTLTIQRTEQRDSAMYRCASSLAIGLAVEQFFGPGTRLTVL.

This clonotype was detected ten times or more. Here the CDR3 reads CASSPQGAYEQYF. DNA for the CDR3: TGTGCCAGCAGCCCCCAGGGCGCCTACGAGCAGTACTTC. The rearrangement links TRBV7-2 to TRBJ2-7, with D perhaps matching TRBD1 (5 bases). V was shortened by 5 bases and J by 2 bases, with 10 bases between the two germline ends. This CDR3 has 13 residues. Germline V CDR1 and CDR2: SGHTA, FQGNSA.

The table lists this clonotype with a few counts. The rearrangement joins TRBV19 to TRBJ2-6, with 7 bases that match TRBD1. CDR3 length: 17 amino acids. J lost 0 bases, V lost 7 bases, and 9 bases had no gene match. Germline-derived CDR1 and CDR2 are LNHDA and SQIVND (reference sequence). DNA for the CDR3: TGTGCCAGTACCCAGACAGGGCCGGGCTCTGGGGCCAACGTCCTGACTTTC. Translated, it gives CASTQTGPGSGANVLTF.

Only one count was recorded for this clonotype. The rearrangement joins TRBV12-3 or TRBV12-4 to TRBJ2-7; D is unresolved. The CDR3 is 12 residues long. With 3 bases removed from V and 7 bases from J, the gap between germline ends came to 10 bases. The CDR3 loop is CASSFLVVEQYF. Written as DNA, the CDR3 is TGTGCCAGCAGTTTTCTCGTCGTGGAGCAGTACTTC.

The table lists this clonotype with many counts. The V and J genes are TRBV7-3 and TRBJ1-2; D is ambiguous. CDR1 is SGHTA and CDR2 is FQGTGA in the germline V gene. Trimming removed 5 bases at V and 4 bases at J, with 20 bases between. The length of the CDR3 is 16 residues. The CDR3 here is CASSPSVLTPTYGYTF. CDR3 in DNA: TGTGCCAGCAGCCCATCCGTATTGACTCCTACCTATGGCTACACCTTC.

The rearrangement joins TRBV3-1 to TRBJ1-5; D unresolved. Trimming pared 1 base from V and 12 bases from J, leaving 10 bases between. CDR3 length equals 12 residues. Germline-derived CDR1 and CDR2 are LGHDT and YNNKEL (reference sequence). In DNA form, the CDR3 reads TGTGCCAGCAGCCAAGGGGGAGGCAACCAGCATTTT. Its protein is CASSQGGGNQHF.

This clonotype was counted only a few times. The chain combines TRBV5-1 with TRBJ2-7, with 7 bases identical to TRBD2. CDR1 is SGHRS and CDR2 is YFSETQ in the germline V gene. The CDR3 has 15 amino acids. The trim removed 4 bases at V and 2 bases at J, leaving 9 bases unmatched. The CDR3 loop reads CASSLMGTIAYEQYF. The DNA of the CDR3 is TGCGCCAGCAGCCTTATGGGGACTATAGCCTACGAGCAGTACTTC. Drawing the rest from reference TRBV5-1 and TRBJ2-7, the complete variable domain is KAGVTQTPRYLIKTRGQQVTLSCSPISGHRSVSWYQQTPGQGLQFLFEYFSETQRNKGNFPGRFSGRQFSNSRSEMNVSTLELGDSALYLCASSLMGTIAYEQYFGPGTRLTVT.

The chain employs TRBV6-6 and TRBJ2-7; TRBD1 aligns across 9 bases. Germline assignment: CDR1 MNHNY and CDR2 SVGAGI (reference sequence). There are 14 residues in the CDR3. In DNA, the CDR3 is TGTGTCAGCAGTTACCGGGACAGGGTCTACGAGCAGTACGTC. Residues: CVSSYRDRVYEQYV.

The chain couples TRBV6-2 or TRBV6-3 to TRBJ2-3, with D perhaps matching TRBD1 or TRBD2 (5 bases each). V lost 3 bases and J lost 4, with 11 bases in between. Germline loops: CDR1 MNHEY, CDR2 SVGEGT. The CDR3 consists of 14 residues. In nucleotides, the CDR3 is TGTGCCAGCAGTTATGGGGGAATAGCAGATACGCAGTATTTT. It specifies CASSYGGIADTQYF.